These 12 T cell receptor beta chains came from one sample sequenced in a study of cytomegalovirus exposure and HLA in healthy donors. In the PCR, 60 Vbeta and 13 Jbeta primers were used. Sequencing was performed with immunoSEQ multiplex PCR; in TCRdb, only in-frame clones are kept and a portion is missing. This sample has approximately 140,000 clones, with 70% to 80% found just once. Sequencing used PBMCs. The receptors originated from a human donor in good health.

Only a few counts were recorded for this clone. The gene calls are TRBV10-3 and TRBJ1-1; 8 bases are a match to TRBD1. In germline, CDR1 is ENHRY, CDR2 SYGVKD. The CDR3 is 13 residues long. J was trimmed by 1 base and V by 11 bases; bases with no gene match: 6. Here the CDR3 reads CAVDRGWNTEAFF. In DNA form, the CDR3 reads TGTGCCGTTGACAGGGGTTGGAACACTGAAGCTTTCTTT.

The chain employs TRBV29-1 and TRBJ1-1; D perhaps matches TRBD1 (5 bases). Germline CDR1 is SQVTM and CDR2 is ANQGSEA. This CDR3 spans 15 amino acids. Trimming removed 3 bases from V and 1 base from J, with 15 bases in between. CDR3 sequence: CSVERGLAGNTEAFF. DNA for the CDR3: TGCAGCGTTGAGCGGGGCCTGGCCGGGAACACTGAAGCTTTCTTT.

This clone was seen a handful of times. The chain couples TRBV18 to TRBJ1-1; TRBD1 is a possible D gene (6 bases). V lost 3 bases, J lost 2 bases, and 10 bases lay in between. The V gene's germline CDR1 is KGHSH and CDR2 LQKENI. This CDR3 spans 14 amino acids. CDR3: CASSPTGDNTEAFF. As DNA, the CDR3 is TGTGCCAGCTCACCGACAGGAGATAACACTGAAGCTTTCTTT.

Only one count was recorded for this clone. The rearrangement uses TRBV28 and TRBJ2-1; 7 nucleotides match TRBD2. The germline gives CDR1 MDHEN, CDR2 SYDVKM. This CDR3 region has 15 residues. V shed 6 bases, J shed 1 base, and the junction held 6 bases outside the gene matches. The CDR3 nucleotides are TGTGCCAGCAGCAGACTAGCAGGGTCCTACAATGAGCAGTTCTTC. Protein: CASSRLAGSYNEQFF.

This chain connects TRBV15 to TRBJ2-3, with TRBD2 identical over 10 bases. Germline-derived CDR1 and CDR2 are LNHNV and YYDKDF (reference sequence). There are 14 residues in the CDR3. The ends lost 8 bases at V and 6 bases at J; junction bases unmatched: 8. CDR3 residues: CATAGLAKPDTQYF. The DNA for the CDR3 is TGTGCCACCGCGGGACTAGCGAAACCCGATACGCAGTATTTT.

The chain is built from TRBV7-9 and TRBJ2-7; D is uncertain. V lost 4 bases, J lost 3 bases, and 13 bases lay in between. The CDR3 length is 14 residues. CDR1 and CDR2 (germline): SEHNR, FQNEAQ (reference sequence). The CDR3 loop reads CASSWSGSFYEQYF. DNA of the CDR3: TGTGCCAGCAGCTGGAGTGGCAGTTTCTACGAGCAGTACTTC.

The CDR3 reads CATLKDSFANTEAFF. As DNA, the CDR3 is TGTGCCACGCTTAAGGACAGCTTTGCGAACACTGAAGCTTTCTTT. The rearrangement links TRBV10-3 to TRBJ1-1; D is possibly TRBD1 (6 bases). The CDR3 runs to 15 residues. Germline CDR1 reads ENHRY; CDR2 reads SYGVKD. V was trimmed by 10 bases and J by 1 base, leaving 19 bases between them.

This clone was counted once. V gene TRBV25-1 combines with J gene TRBJ2-3; D might be TRBD2 (5 bases). V was pared by 1 base and J by 3 bases, with 8 bases between. Germline CDR1 reads MGHDK; CDR2 reads SYGVNS. This CDR3 is built from 14 residues. The DNA of the CDR3 is TGTGCCAGCAGTGAATGGGGAGAGACAGATACGCAGTATTTT. It is translated as CASSEWGETDTQYF.

Here the CDR3 DNA reads TGTGCCAGCAGCTTAGCCGGCGGGAGAATCACAGATACGCAGTATTTT. This codes for CASSLAGGRITDTQYF. The V gene is TRBV7-3, the J gene TRBJ2-3, with 7 bases that match TRBD2. The V and J ends lost 2 bases and 2 bases, in that order; junction bases with no gene match: 7. CDR3 length: 16 residues. CDR1 and CDR2 (germline): SGHTA, FQGTGA. Looking up the rest from reference TRBV7-3 and TRBJ2-3 gives the full variable domain: GAGVSQTPSNKVTEKGKYVELRCDPISGHTALYWYRQSLGQGPEFLIYFQGTGAADDSGLPNDRFFAVRPEGSVSTLKIQRTERGDSAVYLCASSLAGGRITDTQYFGPGTRLTVL.

The chain recombines TRBV30 with TRBJ1-5; tentative D call: TRBD1 (5 bases). Deletions cut 1 base from V and 13 bases from J, with 14 bases between. Germline values: CDR1 GTSNPN, CDR2 SVGIG (reference sequence). CDR3 length: 12 residues. The CDR3 here is CAWSAGTLFQHF. Written as DNA, the CDR3 is TGTGCCTGGAGTGCCGGGACTTTATTTCAGCATTTT.

V usage is TRBV7-9 and J usage is TRBJ1-4; D remains unclear. The CDR3 covers 18 residues. V gave up 2 bases and J gave up 10 bases, with 26 bases separating them. Germline values: CDR1 SEHNR, CDR2 FQNEAQ (reference sequence). The CDR3 coding sequence is TGTGCCAGCAGCTTATCGTGGCAGGCGGATGACATTGGAGGAAAACTGTTTTTT. As protein: CASSLSWQADDIGGKLFF.

This chain joins TRBV29-1 and TRBJ2-3, with 9 bases matching TRBD1. In germline, CDR1 is SQVTM, CDR2 ANQGSEA. The V segment lost 5 bases and the J segment 2 bases; nucleotides outside the gene matches: 5. The CDR3 contains 14 residues. The CDR3 nucleotides are TGCAGCGTTACGGGACAGGGAATCACAGATACGCAGTATTTT. Its protein is CSVTGQGITDTQYF.